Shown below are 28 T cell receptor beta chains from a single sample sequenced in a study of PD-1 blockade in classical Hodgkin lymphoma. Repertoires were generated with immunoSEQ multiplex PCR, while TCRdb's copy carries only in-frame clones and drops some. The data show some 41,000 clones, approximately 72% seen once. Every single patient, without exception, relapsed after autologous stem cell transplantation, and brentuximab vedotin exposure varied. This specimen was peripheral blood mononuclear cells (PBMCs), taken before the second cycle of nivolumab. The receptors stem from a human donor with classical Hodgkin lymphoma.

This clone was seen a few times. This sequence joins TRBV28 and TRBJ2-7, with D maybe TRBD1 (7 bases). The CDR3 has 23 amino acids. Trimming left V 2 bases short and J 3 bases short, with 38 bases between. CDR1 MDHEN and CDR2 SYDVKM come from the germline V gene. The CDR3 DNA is TGTGCCAGCAGTTTACCCCGCCGGGACAGAAACAGATTAACCCGGGGGTCTCTCTACGAGCAGTACTTC. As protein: CASSLPRRDRNRLTRGSLYEQYF.

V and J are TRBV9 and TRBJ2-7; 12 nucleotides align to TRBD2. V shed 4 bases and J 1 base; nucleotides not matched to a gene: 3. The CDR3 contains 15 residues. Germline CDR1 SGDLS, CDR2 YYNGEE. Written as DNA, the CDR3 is TGTGCCAGCAGCTTAGGACTAGCGGGGTCCTACGAGCAGTACTTC. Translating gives CASSLGLAGSYEQYF.

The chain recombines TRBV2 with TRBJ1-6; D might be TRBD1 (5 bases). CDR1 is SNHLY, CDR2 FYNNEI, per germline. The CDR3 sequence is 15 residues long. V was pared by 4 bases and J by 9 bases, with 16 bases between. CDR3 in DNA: TGTGCCAGCAGTGTAGGCCAGGGTTCTAGTTCACCCCTCCACTTT. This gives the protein CASSVGQGSSSPLHF.

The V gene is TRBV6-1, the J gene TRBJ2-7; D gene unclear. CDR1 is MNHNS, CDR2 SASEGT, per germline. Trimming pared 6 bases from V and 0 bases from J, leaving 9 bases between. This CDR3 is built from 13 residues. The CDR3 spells CASSFVSSYEQYF. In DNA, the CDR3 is TGTGCCAGCAGCTTCGTCAGCTCCTACGAGCAGTACTTC.

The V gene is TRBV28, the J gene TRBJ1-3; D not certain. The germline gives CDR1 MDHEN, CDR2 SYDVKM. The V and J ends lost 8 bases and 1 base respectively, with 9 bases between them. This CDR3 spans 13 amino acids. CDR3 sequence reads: CASRWESGNTIYF. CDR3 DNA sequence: TGTGCCAGCCGGTGGGAGTCTGGAAACACCATATATTTT.

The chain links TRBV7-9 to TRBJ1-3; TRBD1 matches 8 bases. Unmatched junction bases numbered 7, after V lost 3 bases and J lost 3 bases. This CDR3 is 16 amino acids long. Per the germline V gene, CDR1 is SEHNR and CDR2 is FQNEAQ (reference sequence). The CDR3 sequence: CASSFGQGGYGNTIYF. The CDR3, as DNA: TGTGCCAGCAGCTTCGGACAGGGCGGGTATGGAAACACCATATATTTT. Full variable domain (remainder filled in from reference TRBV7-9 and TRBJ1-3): DTGVSQNPRHKITKRGQNVTFRCDPISEHNRLYWYRQTLGQGPEFLTYFQNEAQLEKSRLLSDRFSAERPKGSFSTLEIQRTEQGDSAMYLCASSFGQGGYGNTIYFGEGSWLTVV.

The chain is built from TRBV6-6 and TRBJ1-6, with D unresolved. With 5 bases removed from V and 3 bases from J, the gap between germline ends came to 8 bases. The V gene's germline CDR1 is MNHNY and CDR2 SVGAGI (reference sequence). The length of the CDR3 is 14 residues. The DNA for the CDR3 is TGTGCCAGCAGTCGACCGTTCTATAATTCACCCCTCCACTTT. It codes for CASSRPFYNSPLHF.

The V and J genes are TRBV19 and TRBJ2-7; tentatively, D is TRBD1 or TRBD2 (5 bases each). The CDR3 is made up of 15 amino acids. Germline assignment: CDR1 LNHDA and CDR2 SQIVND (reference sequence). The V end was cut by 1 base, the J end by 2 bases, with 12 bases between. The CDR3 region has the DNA TGTGCCAGTAGTATAGGTCGGGGCTGGGCCTACGAGCAGTACTTC. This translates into CASSIGRGWAYEQYF.

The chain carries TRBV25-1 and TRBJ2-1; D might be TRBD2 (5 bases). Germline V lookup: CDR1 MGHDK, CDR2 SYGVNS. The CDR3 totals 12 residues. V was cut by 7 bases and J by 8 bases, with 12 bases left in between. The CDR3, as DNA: TGTGCCAGCACCGGGAATAAATATGAGCAGTTCTTC. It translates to CASTGNKYEQFF.

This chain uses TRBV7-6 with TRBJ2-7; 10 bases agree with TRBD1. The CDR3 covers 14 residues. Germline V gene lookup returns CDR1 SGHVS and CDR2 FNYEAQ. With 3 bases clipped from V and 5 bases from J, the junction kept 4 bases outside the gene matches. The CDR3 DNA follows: TGTGCCAGCAGCTTGACAGGGGGCCGAAACGAGCAGTACTTC. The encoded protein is CASSLTGGRNEQYF. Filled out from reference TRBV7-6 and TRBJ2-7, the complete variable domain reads GAGVSQSPRYKVTKRGQDVALRCDPISGHVSLYWYRQALGQGPEFLTYFNYEAQQDKSGLPNDRFSAERPEGSISTLTIQRTEQRDSAMYRCASSLTGGRNEQYFGPGTRLTVT.

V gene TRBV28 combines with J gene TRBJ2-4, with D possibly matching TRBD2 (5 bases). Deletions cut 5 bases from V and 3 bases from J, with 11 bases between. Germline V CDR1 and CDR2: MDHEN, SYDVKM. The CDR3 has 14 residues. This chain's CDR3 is CASSEQEVKNIQYF. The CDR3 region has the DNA TGTGCCAGCAGTGAGCAGGAGGTCAAAAACATTCAGTACTTC.

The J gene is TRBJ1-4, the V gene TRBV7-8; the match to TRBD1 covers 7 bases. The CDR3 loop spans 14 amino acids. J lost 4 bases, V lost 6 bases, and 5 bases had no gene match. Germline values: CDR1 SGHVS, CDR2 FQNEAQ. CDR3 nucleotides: TGTGCCAGCAGGCGACAGGGTCTTAATGAAAAACTGTTTTTT. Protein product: CASRRQGLNEKLFF. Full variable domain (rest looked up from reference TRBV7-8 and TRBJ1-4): GAGVSQSPRYKVAKRGQDVALRCDPISGHVSLFWYQQALGQGPEFLTYFQNEAQLDKSGLPSDRFFAERPEGSVSTLKIQRTQQEDSAVYLCASRRQGLNEKLFFGSGTQLSVL.

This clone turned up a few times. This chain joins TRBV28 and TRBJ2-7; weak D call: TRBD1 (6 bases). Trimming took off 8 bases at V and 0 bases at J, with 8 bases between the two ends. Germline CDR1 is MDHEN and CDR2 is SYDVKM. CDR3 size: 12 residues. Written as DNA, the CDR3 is TGTGCCAGCGGGGGCGGCTCCTACGAGCAGTACTTC. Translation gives CASGGGSYEQYF.

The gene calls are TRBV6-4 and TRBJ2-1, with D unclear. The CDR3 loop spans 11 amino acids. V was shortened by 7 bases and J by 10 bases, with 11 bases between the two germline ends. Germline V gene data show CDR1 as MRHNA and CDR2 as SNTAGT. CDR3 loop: CASMTNTEQFF. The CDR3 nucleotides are TGTGCCAGCATGACGAATACCGAGCAGTTCTTC.

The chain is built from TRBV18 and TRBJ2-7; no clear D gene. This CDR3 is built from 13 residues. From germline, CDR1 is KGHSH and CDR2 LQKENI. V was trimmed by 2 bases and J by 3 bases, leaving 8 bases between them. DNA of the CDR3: TGTGCCAGCTCACCAGATGACGGCTACGAGCAGTACTTC. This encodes CASSPDDGYEQYF.

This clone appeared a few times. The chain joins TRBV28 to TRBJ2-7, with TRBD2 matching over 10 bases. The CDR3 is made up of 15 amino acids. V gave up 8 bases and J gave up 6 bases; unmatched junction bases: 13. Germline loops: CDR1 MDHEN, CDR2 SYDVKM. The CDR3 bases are TGTGCCAGCGGGGGGGCAAGCGGGAGGGCCCTCGAGCAGTACTTC. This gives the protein CASGGASGRALEQYF.

The CDR3 DNA reads TGTGCCAGCAGCTTCCTTTCTGAGCGGGAGGGCCTACTTTCCTACGAGCAGTACTTC. Its protein is CASSFLSEREGLLSYEQYF. V usage is TRBV11-3 and J usage is TRBJ2-7, with TRBD2 identical over 10 bases. The CDR3 loop spans 19 amino acids. Trimming cost V 3 bases and J 1 base; bases outside gene matches: 15. The germline gives CDR1 SGHNT, CDR2 YENEEA.

DNA for the CDR3: TGTGCCAGCATCCCCTTGCGGGGGAACCGCAATGAGCAGTTCTTC. It translates to CASIPLRGNRNEQFF. The genes are TRBV7-9 and TRBJ2-1; 7 bases agree with TRBD2. CDR3 size: 15 residues. J lost 6 bases, V lost 7 bases, and 12 bases had no gene match. The germline CDR1 and CDR2 sequences are SEHNR and FQNEAQ (reference sequence).

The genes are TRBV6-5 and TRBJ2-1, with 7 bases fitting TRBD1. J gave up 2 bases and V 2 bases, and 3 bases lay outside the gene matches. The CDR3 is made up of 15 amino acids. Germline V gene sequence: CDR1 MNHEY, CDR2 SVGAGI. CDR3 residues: CASSYEGAAYNEQFF. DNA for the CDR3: TGTGCCAGCAGTTACGAGGGGGCCGCCTACAATGAGCAGTTCTTC.

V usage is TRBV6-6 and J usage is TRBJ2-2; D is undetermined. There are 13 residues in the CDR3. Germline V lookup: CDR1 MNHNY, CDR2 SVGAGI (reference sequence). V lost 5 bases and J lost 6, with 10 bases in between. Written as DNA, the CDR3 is TGTGCCAGCAGTCAGGAAGGTGCCGGGGAGCTGTTTTTT. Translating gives CASSQEGAGELFF.

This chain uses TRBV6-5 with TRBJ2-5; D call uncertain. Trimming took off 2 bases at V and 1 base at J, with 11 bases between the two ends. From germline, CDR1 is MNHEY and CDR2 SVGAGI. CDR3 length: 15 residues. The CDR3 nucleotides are TGTGCCAGCAGTTACGCAGGAGACTTCCAAGAGACCCAGTACTTC. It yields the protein CASSYAGDFQETQYF.

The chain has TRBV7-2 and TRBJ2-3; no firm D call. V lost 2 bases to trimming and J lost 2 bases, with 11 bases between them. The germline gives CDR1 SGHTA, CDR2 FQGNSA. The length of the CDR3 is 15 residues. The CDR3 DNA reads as TGTGCCAGCAGCTTACTGACCCTTGCCACAGATACGCAGTATTTT. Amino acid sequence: CASSLLTLATDTQYF.

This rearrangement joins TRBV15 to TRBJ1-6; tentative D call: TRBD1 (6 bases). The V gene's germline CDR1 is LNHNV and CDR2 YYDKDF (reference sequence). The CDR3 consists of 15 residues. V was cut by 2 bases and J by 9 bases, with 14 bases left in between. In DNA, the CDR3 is TGTGCCACCAGCAGAACTCAGGGGCGCGGTTCACCCCTCCACTTT. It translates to CATSRTQGRGSPLHF.

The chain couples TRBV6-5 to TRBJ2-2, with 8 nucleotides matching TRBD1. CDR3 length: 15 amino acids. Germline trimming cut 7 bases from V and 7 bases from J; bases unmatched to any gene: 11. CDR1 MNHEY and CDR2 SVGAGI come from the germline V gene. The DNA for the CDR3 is TGTGCCAGCACTCGGCGGACAGGGTCGGTCGGGGAGCTGTTTTTT. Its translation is CASTRRTGSVGELFF.

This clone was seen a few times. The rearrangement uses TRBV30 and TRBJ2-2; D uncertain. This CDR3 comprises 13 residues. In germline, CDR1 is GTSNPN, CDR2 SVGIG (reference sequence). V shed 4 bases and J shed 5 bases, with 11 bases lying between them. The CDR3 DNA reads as TGTGCCTGGAACGACGGATATACCGGGGAGCTGTTTTTT. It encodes CAWNDGYTGELFF.

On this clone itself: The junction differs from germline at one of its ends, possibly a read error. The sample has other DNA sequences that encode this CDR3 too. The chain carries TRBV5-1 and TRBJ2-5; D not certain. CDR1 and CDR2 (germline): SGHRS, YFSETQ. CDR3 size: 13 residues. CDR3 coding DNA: TGCGCTAGCAGCTTGGACCTCCAAGAGACCCAGTACTTC. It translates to CASSLDLQETQYF.

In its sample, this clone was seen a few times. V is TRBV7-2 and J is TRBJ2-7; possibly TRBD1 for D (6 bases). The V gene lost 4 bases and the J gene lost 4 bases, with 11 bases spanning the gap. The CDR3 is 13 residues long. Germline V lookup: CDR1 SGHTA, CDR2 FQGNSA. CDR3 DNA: TGTGCCAGCAGCTGGGGGCTCGGGTACGAGCAGTACTTC. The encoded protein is CASSWGLGYEQYF.

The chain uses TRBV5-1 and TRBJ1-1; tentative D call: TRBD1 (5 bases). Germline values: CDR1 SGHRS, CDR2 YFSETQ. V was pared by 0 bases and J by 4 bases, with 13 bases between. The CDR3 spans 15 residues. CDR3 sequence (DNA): TGCGCCAGCAGCTTGGGAGTTTCGAGGGGCACTGAAGCTTTCTTT. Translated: CASSLGVSRGTEAFF.